One and the same sample provided the 18 T cell receptor beta chains below, sequenced in a study of CD8 T cells in Susac syndrome. The authors reverse transcribed roughly 0.5 to 1 ug RNA with random hexamers. MiXCR was run by TCRdb on the immunoSEQ multiplex PCR reads, yielding one entry per CDR3 protein. Among some 300,000 distinct CDR3 sequences listed, about 82% were seen once. The sequenced sample was CD8+ T cells from PBMCs. These receptors were obtained from a human donor with multiple sclerosis.

The chain couples TRBV23-1 to TRBJ1-4; the D gene is possibly TRBD1 (5 bases). TRBV23-1 is noted as an ORF with a role that remains uncertain. V was cut by 0 bases and J by 4 bases, with 12 bases left in between. The CDR3 extends over 16 amino acids. CDR3 protein: CASSQSVAGSNEKLFF. CDR3 DNA sequence: TGCGCCAGCAGTCAATCGGTGGCAGGGAGTAATGAAAAACTGTTTTTT.

The genes are TRBV28 and TRBJ2-7; D is possibly TRBD1 (6 bases). The CDR3 spans 16 residues. V lost 5 bases and J lost 4, with 21 bases in between. CDR1 and CDR2 from the germline V gene are MDHEN and SYDVKM. CDR3 bases: TGTGCCAGCAGTGCCTTATCATTGGGGGCGGCTTACGAGCAGTACTTC. It yields the protein CASSALSLGAAYEQYF.

V gene TRBV6-5 combines with J gene TRBJ2-5, with 11 bases matching TRBD2. The CDR3 contains 17 residues. Germline V CDR1 and CDR2: MNHEY, SVGAGI. The J segment lost 4 bases and the V segment lost 1 base, leaving 8 bases of the junction unmatched. CDR3 amino acids: CASSYWAIAGGPETQYF. The CDR3 DNA reads as TGTGCCAGCAGTTACTGGGCCATAGCGGGAGGGCCAGAGACCCAGTACTTC.

The gene calls are TRBV4-3 and TRBJ2-1; 8 bases are shared with TRBD2. CDR1 and CDR2 from the germline V gene are LGHNA and YSLEER. The CDR3 spans 18 residues. After removal of 1 base from V and 2 bases from J, the junction contained 10 bases not matched to a gene. CDR3 loop: CASSQAVQRETPYNEQFF. The CDR3 coding sequence is TGCGCCAGCAGCCAAGCGGTCCAGCGGGAGACGCCCTACAATGAGCAGTTCTTC.

The chain combines TRBV10-3 with TRBJ2-7; D not resolved. The CDR3 spans 13 residues. Germline V gene data show CDR1 as ENHRY and CDR2 as SYGVKD. The germline V and J ends were trimmed by 7 bases and 3 bases, with 13 bases remaining between them. CDR3 DNA: TGTGCCATCAAGGTCAGTCCTCACTACGAGCAGTACTTC. The encoded protein is CAIKVSPHYEQYF.

The sample holds one count of this clonotype. V gene TRBV7-9 combines with J gene TRBJ2-1; D gene ambiguous. Germline-derived CDR1 and CDR2 are SEHNR and FQNEAQ (reference sequence). V lost 3 bases and J lost 11, with 5 bases in between. The CDR3 runs to 10 residues. The CDR3 sequence is CASSFGQQFF. CDR3 nucleotides: TGTGCCAGCAGCTTCGGGCAGCAGTTCTTC.

The chain employs TRBV5-6 and TRBJ1-2, with 7 bases fitting TRBD1. Germline CDR1 SGHDT, CDR2 YYEEEE. The V segment lost 5 bases and the J segment 4 bases; nucleotides outside the gene matches: 8. The CDR3 is made up of 14 amino acids. CDR3: CASSLQGKGYGYTF. DNA of the CDR3: TGTGCCAGCAGTCTACAGGGGAAGGGCTATGGCTACACCTTC.

The CDR3 DNA sequence: TGCGCCAGCAGCCAAGATATTAGATCTTATGCAGGGAATAACTATGGCTACACCTTC. The encoded protein is CASSQDIRSYAGNNYGYTF. This chain joins TRBV4-3 and TRBJ1-2; D is possibly TRBD1 (5 bases). Trimming removed 0 bases at V and 1 base at J, with 21 bases between. The germline gives CDR1 LGHNA, CDR2 YSLEER. The CDR3 has 19 residues.

This chain uses TRBV20-1 with TRBJ2-2; 7 bases line up with TRBD2. J gave up 4 bases and V 0 bases, and 14 bases lay outside the gene matches. Germline-derived CDR1 and CDR2 are DFQATT and SNEGSKA (reference sequence). The CDR3 is made up of 18 amino acids. CDR3 sequence reads: CSARDPLSGRESTGELFF. The DNA of the CDR3 is TGCAGTGCTAGAGATCCCCTTTCGGGGCGGGAGTCCACCGGGGAGCTGTTTTTT.

The chain employs TRBV28 and TRBJ2-1, with D possibly matching TRBD2 (6 bases). This CDR3 has 16 residues. The V gene's germline CDR1 is MDHEN and CDR2 SYDVKM. Trimming shortened V by 5 bases and J by 0 bases, and 14 bases separated the two germline ends. DNA for the CDR3: TGTGCCAGCAGTATCGTTAGCGGAGGCTCCTACAATGAGCAGTTCTTC. This gives the protein CASSIVSGGSYNEQFF. Full variable domain (rest looked up from reference TRBV28 and TRBJ2-1): DVKVTQSSRYLVKRTGEKVFLECVQDMDHENMFWYRQDPGLGLRLIYFSYDVKMKEKGDIPEGYSVSREKKERFSLILESASTNQTSMYLCASSIVSGGSYNEQFFGPGTRLTVL.

The V and J genes are TRBV25-1 and TRBJ1-1; perhaps TRBD1 as D (5 bases). V was shortened by 3 bases and J by 3 bases, with 17 bases between the two germline ends. The CDR3 totals 16 residues. Germline CDR1 MGHDK, CDR2 SYGVNS. The CDR3 spells CASSEVKGRRDTEAFF. The CDR3 DNA reads as TGTGCCAGCAGTGAGGTGAAGGGGCGTAGGGACACTGAAGCTTTCTTT.

With respect to this clonotype: A read error may produce the germline difference seen at one junction end. The V gene is TRBV27, the J gene TRBJ2-3, with D possibly TRBD1 on 5 matching bases. The CDR3 is 15 amino acids. Looked up from germline, CDR1 is MNHEY and CDR2 is SMNVEV (reference sequence). The CDR3 reads CASSPQGWGTDTRYF. The CDR3, as DNA: TGTGCCAGCAGTCCTCAGGGTTGGGGCACAGATACGCGGTATTTT.

The chain is built from TRBV7-9 and TRBJ2-7, with 7 positions matching TRBD1. After removal of 5 bases from V and 8 bases from J, the junction contained 9 bases not matched to a gene. CDR1 is SEHNR and CDR2 is FQNEAQ in the germline V gene (reference sequence). This CDR3 is 13 amino acids long. DNA of the CDR3: TGTGCCAGCAGCCTCCACGGACAGGATAAGCAGTACTTC. Its protein product is CASSLHGQDKQYF.

The chain employs TRBV20-1 and TRBJ2-3, with 11 bases identical to TRBD2. This CDR3 has 18 amino acids. The trim removed 5 bases at V and 4 bases at J, leaving 17 bases unmatched. From germline, CDR1 is DFQATT and CDR2 SNEGSKA (reference sequence). CDR3 sequence: CSADRMGLAVFRADTQYF. CDR3 in DNA: TGCAGTGCTGACCGGATGGGACTAGCGGTTTTCCGAGCAGATACGCAGTATTTT.

The chain's CDR3 is CASSPGTSGKGEQFF. CDR3 nucleotide sequence: TGTGCCAGCAGCCCTGGGACTAGCGGCAAGGGGGAGCAGTTCTTC. J is TRBJ2-1 and V is TRBV27; 11 bases line up with TRBD2. Germline lookup yields CDR1 MNHEY and CDR2 SMNVEV (reference sequence). There are 15 residues in the CDR3. V shed 6 bases and J 10 bases; nucleotides not matched to a gene: 11.

This clonotype was seen only once. The rearrangement joins TRBV12-3 or TRBV12-4 to TRBJ1-5; 12 nucleotides match TRBD1. The CDR3 loop spans 19 amino acids. The V gene end was trimmed by 4 bases and the J gene end by 5 bases; junction bases not matched to a gene: 15. The CDR3 region has the DNA TGTGCCAGCAGTTCGTACCGGGACAGGGGGCTGGGAGTCTATCAGCCCCAGCATTTT. Amino acid sequence: CASSSYRDRGLGVYQPQHF.

The chain combines TRBV6-5 with TRBJ1-6; D may be TRBD1 (5 bases). The CDR3 covers 15 residues. CDR1 MNHEY and CDR2 SVGAGI come from the germline V gene. V was cut by 0 bases and J by 10 bases, with 13 bases left in between. CDR3 loop: CASSYSQGEESPLHF. The CDR3 DNA sequence: TGTGCCAGCAGTTACTCGCAGGGCGAAGAATCACCCCTCCACTTT.

This chain uses TRBV11-3 with TRBJ1-1; D ambiguous. The CDR3 length is 14 residues. The V and J ends lost 6 bases and 6 bases respectively, with 17 bases between them. The germline CDR1 and CDR2 sequences are SGHNT and YENEEA. The CDR3 DNA reads TGTGCCAGCAGTGAGGGCGGACTTTGGGCTGAAGCTTTCTTT. The encoded protein is CASSEGGLWAEAFF.